This passage covers 10 T cell receptor beta chains from one sample sequenced in a study of control samples from healthy donors and cancer patients. Profiling relied on immunoSEQ multiplex PCR, and the TCRdb table lists in-frame clones only, not all of them. Here the sample spans 100,000 to 150,000 clones, 75% to 95% being singletons. The sequencing input was blood. These receptors were obtained from a man aged 18 to 29 in good health.

V and J are TRBV4-1 and TRBJ2-7, with D possibly matching TRBD1 (5 bases). Germline CDR1 and CDR2: MGHRA and YSYEKL. This CDR3 is built from 17 residues. Trimming cost V 0 bases and J 5 bases, with 20 bases left between them. CDR3 amino acids: CASSQDSFSRANNEQYF. Written as DNA, the CDR3 is TGCGCCAGCAGCCAAGATAGTTTCAGCAGGGCCAATAACGAGCAGTACTTC.

The chain joins TRBV11-1 to TRBJ1-2, with no clear D. Deletions cut 5 bases from V and 2 bases from J, with 12 bases between. Looked up from germline, CDR1 is SGHAT and CDR2 is FQDESV (reference sequence). This CDR3 is built from 14 residues. Here the CDR3 DNA reads TGTGCCAGCAGCCCTATAGACATCAACTATGGCTACACCTTC. As protein: CASSPIDINYGYTF.

This sequence joins TRBV6-4 and TRBJ2-3; 8 bases agree with TRBD2. Germline V CDR1 and CDR2: MRHNA, SNTAGT. The CDR3 is 16 residues long. V shed 0 bases, J shed 2 bases, and the junction held 4 bases outside the gene matches. The CDR3 region is CASSDSAGGATDTQYF. CDR3 in DNA: TGTGCCAGCAGTGACTCGGCCGGGGGGGCCACAGATACGCAGTATTTT.

V gene TRBV27 combines with J gene TRBJ2-7; 10 nucleotides align to TRBD1. Germline V gene lookup returns CDR1 MNHEY and CDR2 SMNVEV (reference sequence). The CDR3 runs 14 residues. J lost 4 bases, V lost 3 bases, and 3 bases had no gene match. CDR3 nucleotide sequence: TGTGCCAGCAGTTTCCGACAGGGGGCATACGAGCAGTACTTC. Amino acids: CASSFRQGAYEQYF.

The chain uses TRBV4-2 and TRBJ1-1, with D possibly matching TRBD1 (6 bases). The V end lost 1 base, the J end lost 7 bases, and 16 bases lay between the germline ends. The germline gives CDR1 LGHNA, CDR2 YNFKEQ. The CDR3 sequence is 15 residues long. The CDR3 loop reads CASSQGAGDKSEAFF. In nucleotides, the CDR3 is TGTGCCAGCAGCCAAGGGGCAGGGGATAAGAGTGAAGCTTTCTTT.

The gene calls are TRBV11-2 and TRBJ2-7, with D possibly being TRBD2 (5 bases). In germline, CDR1 is SGHAT, CDR2 FQNNGV. With 0 bases removed from V and 6 bases from J, the gap between germline ends came to 9 bases. This CDR3 has 13 residues. The CDR3 here is CASSLDSVGEQYF. The CDR3, as DNA: TGTGCCAGCAGCTTAGATAGCGTCGGCGAGCAGTACTTC.

The chain couples TRBV6-6 to TRBJ2-5; 15 positions match TRBD2. Germline V gene data show CDR1 as MNHNY and CDR2 as SVGAGI (reference sequence). The CDR3 loop spans 17 amino acids. The trim removed 5 bases at V and 0 bases at J, leaving 4 bases unmatched. For the CDR3, the DNA is TGTGCCAGCAGTCCAGGACTAGCGGGGGGGTACCAAGAGACCCAGTACTTC. It encodes CASSPGLAGGYQETQYF.

The rearrangement uses TRBV13 and TRBJ2-1; 7 bases match TRBD2. The J segment lost 2 bases and the V segment lost 8 bases, leaving 6 bases of the junction unmatched. The CDR3 is made up of 14 amino acids. From germline, CDR1 is PRHDT and CDR2 FYEKMQ (reference sequence). The CDR3 coding sequence is TGTGCCAGCGGAGGACTAGAGCCCTACAATGAGCAGTTCTTC. Residues: CASGGLEPYNEQFF.

The chain combines TRBV10-1 with TRBJ2-7, with 10 bases identical to TRBD2. The CDR3 is 14 amino acids. Trimming at V came to 3 bases and at J to 5 bases, leaving 4 bases not matched to a gene. CDR1 and CDR2 from the germline V gene are WNHNN and SYGVQD (reference sequence). DNA of the CDR3: TGCGCCAGCAGTGACCTAGCGGGGGTCCACGAGCAGTACTTC. It codes for CASSDLAGVHEQYF.

The gene calls are TRBV6-1 and TRBJ1-1; the D gene is possibly TRBD1 (5 bases). CDR1 and CDR2 (germline): MNHNS, SASEGT. The length of the CDR3 is 14 residues. V lost 2 bases to trimming and J lost 6 bases, with 13 bases between them. The CDR3 spells CASSELQGGAEAFF. Here the CDR3 DNA reads TGTGCCAGCAGTGAACTCCAGGGAGGCGCTGAAGCTTTCTTT.